This TCR beta chain derives from a study of cytomegalovirus exposure and HLA in healthy donors. Turning to the study itself: As an earlier analysis found, roughly 180 million T cells yielded about 120 million unique TCR beta sequences.

Per germline, CDR1 SGHTA and CDR2 FQGNSA. Trimming cost V 5 bases and J 6 bases; bases outside gene matches: 9. This CDR3 has 15 amino acids. Regarding the study as a whole: Highly shared sequence variants in one cluster were likely a sequencing artifact.

Researchers ran the PCR with 60 Vbeta and 13 Jbeta primers. The table came from immunoSEQ multiplex PCR; TCRdb's copy has only in-frame clones and leaves some out. This sample carries 99,000 or so clones, about 13% of them seen once, and the ten largest clones take roughly 15%. A few counts support this clone. Its specificity is not known. This chain joins TRBV7-2 and TRBJ2-2, with TRBD1 matching over 7 bases. This clonotype originated in a middle-aged man in good health and CMV-seropositive. The material sequenced was PBMCs. CDR3 in amino acids: CASSPFDRVSGELFF. The CDR3 nucleotides read TGTGCCAGCAGCCCCTTCGACAGGGTGTCCGGGGAGCTGTTTTTT.